Listed here are 2 T cell receptor beta chains from one sample, sequenced in a study of blood T cell repertoires in COVID-19 (dated by TCRdb to the early 2020s). Libraries were constructed by the immunoSEQ multiplex PCR assay. This is the immuneACCESS table as TCRdb keeps it, with only in-frame sequences that have V and J called. A part of the clones is gone; compared with another copy, unresolved V genes explain less than half, and the rest is unexplained. Across this sample there are roughly 160,000 clones, with 65% to 90% seen only once. The ten largest clones take up approximately 8% of the sample. The sequenced sample was peripheral blood. The receptors were gathered from a man aged 60 to 75 with acute or convalescent COVID-19.

This clone appeared a few times. The rearrangement uses TRBV14 and TRBJ2-3; 7 bases line up with TRBD2. Germline loops: CDR1 SGHDN, CDR2 FVKESK. This CDR3 has 12 amino acids. V gave up 4 bases and J gave up 8 bases; unmatched junction bases: 3. CDR3: CASSPRGFTQYF. The CDR3 DNA follows: TGTGCCAGCAGCCCGCGGGGGTTTACGCAGTATTTT.

V is TRBV4-2 and J is TRBJ1-2; D is possibly TRBD1 (6 bases). The CDR3 sequence is 15 residues long. Germline CDR1 LGHNA, CDR2 YNFKEQ. V lost 0 bases and J 3 bases, leaving 11 bases between the germline ends. The CDR3 DNA reads TGTGCCAGCAGCCAAGATACAGGGTATGACTATGGCTACACCTTC. Encoded protein: CASSQDTGYDYGYTF.